What follows are 20 T cell receptor beta chains derived from one specimen sequenced in a study of blood T cell repertoires in COVID-19. Only in-frame clones appear in the TCRdb table, and some are missing; sequencing was by immunoSEQ multiplex PCR. The repertoire holds 250,000 to 300,000 clones, with about 86% as singletons. The sequencing input was peripheral blood. The receptors come from a woman aged 60-75 years with active or convalescent COVID-19.

The chain has TRBV12-3 or TRBV12-4 and TRBJ1-1; D gene ambiguous. The CDR3 has 13 residues. V was trimmed by 6 bases and J by 4 bases, leaving 12 bases between them. The CDR3 sequence: CASSSEGFTEAFF. For the CDR3, the DNA is TGTGCCAGCAGCTCCGAGGGATTCACTGAAGCTTTCTTT.

This clone showed up just a few times. The chain links TRBV7-9 to TRBJ1-1, with D perhaps TRBD1 (5 bases). Deletions cut 4 bases from V and 1 base from J, with 13 bases between. The CDR3 runs 15 residues. Germline lookup yields CDR1 SEHNR and CDR2 FQNEAQ (reference sequence). The CDR3 nucleotides read TGTGCCAGCAGCTCTCTGGGCAGGGCGAACACTGAAGCTTTCTTT. Translating gives CASSSLGRANTEAFF.

This rearrangement joins TRBV5-1 to TRBJ2-1; the match to TRBD1 covers 11 bases. This CDR3 is built from 17 residues. Unmatched junction bases numbered 6, after V lost 4 bases and J lost 0 bases. The germline V gene has CDR1 SGHRS and CDR2 YFSETQ. In DNA form, the CDR3 reads TGCGCCAGCAGCGCCGGACAGGGGGCAGGCTCCTACAATGAGCAGTTCTTC. Translating gives CASSAGQGAGSYNEQFF.

The chain couples TRBV19 to TRBJ1-6, with 7 bases lining up with TRBD1. Germline V gene data show CDR1 as LNHDA and CDR2 as SQIVND (reference sequence). The V gene end was trimmed by 9 bases and the J gene end by 4 bases; junction bases not matched to a gene: 3. CDR3 size: 13 residues. CDR3 nucleotide sequence: TGTGCCAGCACAGGGGATTATAATTCACCCCTCCACTTT. It specifies CASTGDYNSPLHF.

This chain connects TRBV6-5 to TRBJ2-7; D might be TRBD2 (6 bases). CDR3 length: 15 residues. Germline values: CDR1 MNHEY, CDR2 SVGAGI. Deletions cut 7 bases from V and 5 bases from J, with 21 bases between. CDR3 nucleotide sequence: TGTGCCAGCACCCACTCACGGGGGACGGGAAACGAGCAGTACTTC. Translated: CASTHSRGTGNEQYF.

The rearrangement links TRBV6-5 to TRBJ2-5; 7 bases agree with TRBD1. After removal of 5 bases from V and 5 bases from J, the junction contained 11 bases not matched to a gene. Germline-derived CDR1 and CDR2 are MNHEY and SVGAGI. The CDR3 is 15 residues long. Here the CDR3 reads CASSRTGTAYETQYF. The CDR3 DNA sequence: TGTGCCAGCAGTAGAACCGGGACAGCTTACGAGACCCAGTACTTC.

The chain links TRBV12-3 or TRBV12-4 to TRBJ1-2, with D possibly TRBD1 on 5 matching bases. The length of the CDR3 is 13 residues. V gave up 6 bases and J gave up 7 bases, with 15 bases separating them. CDR3 sequence reads: CASSWQGVRGYTF. CDR3 bases: TGTGCCAGCAGCTGGCAGGGTGTCCGTGGCTACACCTTC.

V usage is TRBV6-5 and J usage is TRBJ2-7, with 9 positions matching TRBD1. The germline CDR1 and CDR2 sequences are MNHEY and SVGAGI. V was pared by 7 bases and J by 4 bases, with 8 bases of the junction left unmatched. This CDR3 has 14 amino acids. CDR3 in DNA: TGTGCCAGCAATCCCTCGGACAGGGGATACGAGCAGTACTTC. It yields the protein CASNPSDRGYEQYF.

The chain joins TRBV2 to TRBJ1-6; 9 bases align to TRBD1. The V segment lost 4 bases and the J segment 7 bases; nucleotides outside the gene matches: 8. Germline V lookup: CDR1 SNHLY, CDR2 FYNNEI. The CDR3 covers 16 residues. This chain's CDR3 is CASSGPTGGRNSPLHF. In DNA, the CDR3 is TGTGCCAGCAGTGGACCCACAGGGGGCCGGAATTCACCCCTCCACTTT.

The rearrangement uses TRBV27 and TRBJ1-6; D unclear. Trimming took 4 bases from V and 4 from J, leaving 17 bases between them. Germline loops: CDR1 MNHEY, CDR2 SMNVEV (reference sequence). The CDR3 contains 17 residues. The CDR3: CASSSRQGRRYNSPLHF. The CDR3 coding sequence is TGTGCCAGCAGTTCCCGACAAGGGAGGCGGTATAATTCACCCCTCCACTTT.

The chain recombines TRBV29-1 with TRBJ2-7; 13 nucleotides line up with TRBD2. Per the germline V gene, CDR1 is SQVTM and CDR2 is ANQGSEA. V was pared by 7 bases and J by 0 bases, with 9 bases of the junction left unmatched. The length of the CDR3 is 16 residues. The CDR3 sequence: CSARTSGGASSYEQYF. Here the CDR3 DNA reads TGCAGCGCGCGGACTAGCGGGGGCGCAAGCTCCTACGAGCAGTACTTC.

The genes are TRBV12-3 or TRBV12-4 and TRBJ1-2; TRBD1 aligns across 10 bases. This CDR3 region has 11 residues. The J segment lost 6 bases and the V segment lost 8 bases, leaving 0 bases of the junction unmatched. Written as DNA, the CDR3 is TGTGCCAGCGGACAGGGGGATGGCTACACCTTC. Amino acid sequence: CASGQGDGYTF.

The chain has TRBV4-1 and TRBJ2-1; 9 nucleotides match TRBD1. V lost 2 bases and J lost 7; bases outside the gene matches: 12. The CDR3 is 17 amino acids. In germline, CDR1 is MGHRA, CDR2 YSYEKL. This CDR3 reads CASSQRAGTGFGNEQFF. The CDR3 DNA reads TGCGCCAGCAGCCAAAGAGCCGGGACAGGGTTTGGAAATGAGCAGTTCTTC.

This chain connects TRBV2 to TRBJ1-5; TRBD1 agrees at 7 bases. This CDR3 is built from 15 residues. The germline V gene has CDR1 SNHLY and CDR2 FYNNEI. V trimming: 6 bases; J trimming: 3 bases; junction bases outside the gene matches: 8. The CDR3 protein is CASSRDRAVNQPQHF. The DNA of the CDR3 is TGTGCCAGCAGCAGAGACAGGGCGGTCAATCAGCCCCAGCATTTT. Drawing the rest from reference TRBV2 and TRBJ1-5, the complete variable domain is EPEVTQTPSHQVTQMGQEVILRCVPISNHLYFYWYRQILGQKVEFLVSFYNNEISEKSEIFDDQFSVERPDGSNFTLKIRSTKLEDSAMYFCASSRDRAVNQPQHFGDGTRLSIL.

J is TRBJ2-4 and V is TRBV7-2; D is ambiguous. Between the trimmed V and J ends, which lost 5 bases and 6 bases, there was a span of 14 bases. This CDR3 has 14 amino acids. Germline CDR1 is SGHTA and CDR2 is FQGNSA. The CDR3 sequence: CASSIHPPGNIQYF. Here the CDR3 DNA reads TGTGCCAGCAGCATCCATCCCCCGGGAAACATTCAGTACTTC.

This clone appeared a single time. CDR3 region: CSAYGTFDTGELFF. The CDR3 bases are TGCAGCGCTTACGGGACTTTCGACACCGGGGAGCTGTTTTTT. This rearrangement joins TRBV29-1 to TRBJ2-2; D possibly corresponds to TRBD2 (6 bases). Looked up from germline, CDR1 is SQVTM and CDR2 is ANQGSEA. V was cut by 7 bases and J by 3 bases, with 15 bases left in between. CDR3 length: 14 amino acids.

This chain uses TRBV7-2 with TRBJ2-1; 10 bases agree with TRBD2. CDR3 length equals 14 residues. V shed 5 bases, J shed 4 bases, and the junction held 2 bases outside the gene matches. CDR1 and CDR2 from the germline V gene are SGHTA and FQGNSA. CDR3 residues: CASSRSGGYNEQFF. The CDR3, as DNA: TGTGCCAGCAGCCGTAGCGGGGGGTACAATGAGCAGTTCTTC.

The chain has TRBV7-8 and TRBJ1-2; TRBD1 matches at 7 bases. V trimming: 4 bases; J trimming: 3 bases; junction bases outside the gene matches: 2. The germline CDR1 and CDR2 sequences are SGHVS and FQNEAQ. This CDR3 contains 13 residues. The CDR3 region is CASSSDRDYGYTF. CDR3 DNA sequence: TGTGCCAGCAGCTCAGACAGGGACTATGGCTACACCTTC.

The chain uses TRBV27 and TRBJ1-1; TRBD1 matches at 9 bases. Trimming took 3 bases from V and 5 from J; bases not matched to a gene: 4. The CDR3 is made up of 14 amino acids. Germline V CDR1 and CDR2: MNHEY, SMNVEV (reference sequence). Written as DNA, the CDR3 is TGTGCCAGCAGTTTCCGGGACAGGGTGACTGAAGCTTTCTTT. Encoded protein: CASSFRDRVTEAFF.

This chain links TRBV12-3 or TRBV12-4 with TRBJ1-3, with unresolved D. There are 13 residues in the CDR3. The ends were cut back, 7 bases at V and 2 bases at J, with 9 bases in the middle. Here the CDR3 DNA reads TGTGCCAGCAACGTGGCCCCTGGAAACACCATATATTTT. Amino acids: CASNVAPGNTIYF.